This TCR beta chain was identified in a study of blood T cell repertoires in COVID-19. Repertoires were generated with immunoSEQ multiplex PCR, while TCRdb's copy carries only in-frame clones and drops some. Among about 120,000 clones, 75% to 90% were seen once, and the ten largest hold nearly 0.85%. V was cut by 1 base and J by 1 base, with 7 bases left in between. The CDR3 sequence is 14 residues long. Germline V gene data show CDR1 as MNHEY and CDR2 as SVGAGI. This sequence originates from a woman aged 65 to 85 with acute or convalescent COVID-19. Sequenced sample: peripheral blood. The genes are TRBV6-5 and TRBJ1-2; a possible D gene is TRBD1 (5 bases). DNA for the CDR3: TGTGCCAGCAGTTACTTGGGGGGTAACTATGGCTACACCTTC. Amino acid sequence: CASSYLGGNYGYTF.